The 6 T cell receptor beta chains listed next were all sequenced from one sample in a study of tumor-infiltrating lymphocytes in primary liver carcinoma. With a constant-region primer, TCR beta cDNA was made from about 0.5 ug of total RNA. Generation of the TCR beta libraries relied on three nested multiplex PCR rounds using slightly modified ARM-PCR. Investigators reported that the first two PCR rounds, at around 9 cycles each, used TRBV1-TRBV30 forward primers with a C-beta reverse primer. Each CDR3 protein is one row after TCRdb ran MiXCR on the multiplex PCR reads. The repertoire holds approximately 30,000 distinct CDR3 sequences, roughly 78% seen once, with 25% to 35% in the top ten. Total RNA and DNA came together from 20-30 mg of bulk tissue without cell sorting. The sample taken for sequencing was liver tumor tissue from sampling region 3. Subset here: tumor region T3, left-lateral pole. The receptors shown here come from a woman aged 30 to 39 with primary liver carcinoma and hepatitis B virus infection.

DNA of the CDR3: TGTGCCATCAGTGCGTGGACAGGGGACATGACCCACGAGCAGTACTTC. It yields the protein CAISAWTGDMTHEQYF. The chain joins TRBV10-3 to TRBJ2-7; 9 bases are shared with TRBD1. The CDR3 covers 16 residues. Unmatched junction bases numbered 12, after V lost 4 bases and J lost 5 bases. CDR1 is ENHRY, CDR2 SYGVKD, per germline.

On this clonotype: Possible read error: a much larger clone is one base away. The chain combines TRBV6-5 with TRBJ2-5, with D unresolved. CDR1 and CDR2 (germline): MNHEY, SVGAGI. This CDR3 is built from 15 residues. DNA of the CDR3: TGTGCCAGCAGTCCCATTAGGTACAATGGAGAGACCCAGTACTTT. Its protein is CASSPIRYNGETQYF.

About this clonotype itself: It is likely a read error, because the conserved phenylalanine at the end of the CDR3 is missing. No DNA is shown, since the ends of the CDR3 on it are uncertain; the CDR3 is the one TCRdb lists. The chain links TRBV29-1 to TRBJ2-1. Germline-derived CDR1 and CDR2 are SQVTM and ANQGSEA. Ends included, the CDR3 has 12 residues. The CDR3 loop reads CSALRDYKEKFL.

On this clonotype itself: Without the conserved terminal phenylalanine or tryptophan, this CDR3 likely stems from a read error. This chain links TRBV29-1 with TRBJ2-2, with TRBD2 as a possible D gene (6 bases). The CDR3 spans 12 residues. CDR1 is SQVTM and CDR2 is ANQGSEA in the germline V gene. CDR3 residues: CNVVAWDWELFY. In nucleotides, the CDR3 is TGCAACGTTGTGGCATGGGACTGGGAGCTGTTTTAT.

About this clonotype itself: Without the conserved terminal phenylalanine or tryptophan, this CDR3 likely stems from a read error. This chain joins TRBV11-3 and TRBJ2-1, with D possibly being TRBD1 (5 bases). There are 15 residues in the CDR3. Trimming pared 1 base from V and 10 bases from J, leaving 17 bases between. Per the germline V gene, CDR1 is SGHNT and CDR2 is YENEEA. The CDR3, as DNA: TGTGCCAGCAGCTTAGGGGCCCAGGGTAGCAAGGAGCAGTTCCTC. Protein product: CASSLGAQGSKEQFL.

With regard to this clonotype: One end of the junction is discordant with germline, which a read error may explain. J is TRBJ2-2 and V is TRBV4-3; 13 bases are a match to TRBD2. Germline CDR1 LGHNA, CDR2 YSLEER. The CDR3 spans 19 residues. CDR3 DNA: TGCACCAGCACCGTACTAGCGGGAGGGCCCCGTTCGAACACCGGGGAGTTGTTTTTT. Amino acid sequence: CTSTVLAGGPRSNTGELFF.